The 27 T cell receptor beta chains presented below share a single source sample, sequenced in a study of blood T cell repertoires in COVID-19. Some clones are missing from TCRdb's copy, which holds only in-frame ones; the method was immunoSEQ multiplex PCR. Here the sample spans some 130,000 clones, under 85% being singletons. Sequenced: peripheral blood. The receptor source for this set is a man aged 35-49 years with active or convalescent COVID-19.

V gene TRBV5-1 combines with J gene TRBJ1-2; the D is unclear. This CDR3 region has 13 residues. V was cut by 5 bases and J by 7 bases, with 15 bases left in between. CDR1 and CDR2 from the germline V gene are SGHRS and YFSETQ. The CDR3 region has the DNA TGCGCCAGCAGTCGTCGGGAGGAGGGTGGCTACACCTTC. This encodes CASSRREEGGYTF.

The V and J genes are TRBV7-2 and TRBJ2-1; the match to TRBD2 covers 16 bases. Trimming removed 4 bases from V and 9 bases from J; junction bases left unmatched: 6. This CDR3 comprises 16 residues. Germline V lookup: CDR1 SGHTA, CDR2 FQGNSA. The CDR3 nucleotides read TGTGCCAGCAGCTCCGGGACTAGCGGGGGGGCAGGTGAGCAGTTCTTC. The encoded protein is CASSSGTSGGAGEQFF.

This sequence joins TRBV29-1 and TRBJ2-3; perhaps TRBD2 as D (6 bases). V lost 8 bases to trimming and J lost 1 base, with 22 bases between them. This CDR3 spans 16 amino acids. Germline CDR1 and CDR2: SQVTM and ANQGSEA. The CDR3 coding sequence is TGCAGCTCAGGGCCGGGACTCGACTGGGGCACAGATACGCAGTATTTT. It translates to CSSGPGLDWGTDTQYF.

The rearrangement joins TRBV2 to TRBJ1-4; no clear D. The CDR3 length is 17 residues. The V end lost 5 bases, the J end lost 0 bases, and 16 bases lay between the germline ends. Germline V gives CDR1 SNHLY, CDR2 FYNNEI. The CDR3 sequence: CASSPRGAQTTNEKLFF. CDR3 sequence (DNA): TGTGCCAGCAGTCCAAGAGGAGCCCAAACAACTAATGAAAAACTGTTTTTT.

Written as DNA, the CDR3 is TGTGCCAGCAACAATCGGAGGACAGGTCGTGACGAGCAGTACTTC. Amino acid sequence: CASNNRRTGRDEQYF. This chain joins TRBV6-5 and TRBJ2-7, with TRBD1 identical over 7 bases. V shed 7 bases, J shed 5 bases, and the junction held 14 bases outside the gene matches. The germline gives CDR1 MNHEY, CDR2 SVGAGI. This CDR3 is 15 amino acids long.

CDR3 region: CASAREGAITEAFF. The CDR3 coding sequence is TGTGCCAGCGCTAGAGAGGGGGCAATCACTGAAGCTTTCTTT. The gene calls are TRBV7-9 and TRBJ1-1, with 7 bases identical to TRBD1. This CDR3 is 14 amino acids long. Germline V lookup: CDR1 SEHNR, CDR2 FQNEAQ (reference sequence). V shed 8 bases and J 4 bases; nucleotides not matched to a gene: 10.

This clone was counted once. The chain has TRBV12-5 and TRBJ2-6; the D gene is possibly TRBD1 (6 bases). CDR3 length: 18 amino acids. Germline-derived CDR1 and CDR2 are LGHNT and FRNRAP. Between the trimmed V and J ends, which lost 1 base and 0 bases, there was a span of 13 bases. Here the CDR3 reads CASGLDRGHPSGANVLTF. Here the CDR3 DNA reads TGTGCTAGTGGTTTGGACCGGGGACACCCCTCTGGGGCCAACGTCCTGACTTTC.

On this clone itself: At one end the junction does not follow the germline gene, possibly because of a read error. The rearrangement uses TRBV2 and TRBJ1-2, with D unresolved. The CDR3 totals 11 residues. Germline CDR1 SNHLY, CDR2 FYNNEI. As DNA, the CDR3 is TGTGCCAGCAGCGGTGCGGGTAGGGCTCCCTTC. The encoded protein is CASSGAGRAPF.

In this sample, this clone turned up once. V is TRBV7-9 and J is TRBJ1-5; 10 nucleotides agree with TRBD1. Looked up from germline, CDR1 is SEHNR and CDR2 is FQNEAQ (reference sequence). The V segment lost 1 base and the J segment 3 bases; nucleotides outside the gene matches: 9. The CDR3 totals 18 residues. The CDR3 loop is CASSLGWGTGAINQPQHF. Written as DNA, the CDR3 is TGTGCCAGCAGCTTAGGTTGGGGGACAGGGGCCATCAATCAGCCCCAGCATTTT. The full variable domain, with the rest looked up from reference TRBV7-9 and TRBJ1-5, is DTGVSQNPRHKITKRGQNVTFRCDPISEHNRLYWYRQTLGQGPEFLTYFQNEAQLEKSRLLSDRFSAERPKGSFSTLEIQRTEQGDSAMYLCASSLGWGTGAINQPQHFGDGTRLSIL.

V gene TRBV5-4 combines with J gene TRBJ2-2; a weak D match, TRBD2 (5 bases). The CDR3 loop spans 15 amino acids. The germline V and J ends were trimmed by 4 bases and 5 bases, with 15 bases remaining between them. CDR1 and CDR2 from the germline V gene are SGHNT and YYREEE (reference sequence). The CDR3 nucleotides are TGTGCCAGCAGCCCGGACGGCGAGCGGACCGGGGAGCTGTTTTTT. This encodes CASSPDGERTGELFF.

The chain carries TRBV5-4 and TRBJ1-2; 7 bases fit TRBD1. The CDR3 covers 14 residues. CDR1 and CDR2 (germline): SGHNT, YYREEE (reference sequence). V trimming: 4 bases; J trimming: 3 bases; junction bases outside the gene matches: 6. The CDR3 DNA sequence: TGTGCCAGCAGCCCGACAGGGATCCACTATGGCTACACCTTC. Its translation is CASSPTGIHYGYTF.

Comment on this clone: The junction departs from the called germline gene at one end, perhaps through a read error. The CDR3 DNA reads TGTGCCAGCAGTCCAACCCCGTCATTAGGCACAGATACGCAGTATTTT. This gives the protein CASSPTPSLGTDTQYF. The gene calls are TRBV10-3 and TRBJ2-3; no definite D call. CDR3 length: 16 amino acids. Per germline, CDR1 ENHRY and CDR2 SYGVKD.

V is TRBV4-2 and J is TRBJ2-2; 7 bases line up with TRBD1. The CDR3 sequence is 17 residues long. Trimming took 0 bases from V and 4 from J; bases not matched to a gene: 8. Per the germline V gene, CDR1 is LGHNA and CDR2 is YNFKEQ. CDR3 in DNA: TGTGCCAGCAGCCAAGAATGGAGACAGGGTGGCACCGGGGAGCTGTTTTTT. Translation: CASSQEWRQGGTGELFF.

The chain is built from TRBV10-1 and TRBJ2-1; 7 bases agree with TRBD1. CDR1 is WNHNN, CDR2 SYGVQD, per germline (reference sequence). The CDR3 is made up of 17 amino acids. Trimming at V came to 2 bases and at J to 5 bases, leaving 12 bases not matched to a gene. DNA of the CDR3: TGCGCCAGCAGTGAGGTTCGTCCGGGACAGCGGCACAATGAGCAGTTCTTC. This translates into CASSEVRPGQRHNEQFF.

The chain joins TRBV7-2 to TRBJ1-5, with D possibly matching TRBD1 (5 bases). Trimming took 4 bases from V and 2 from J, leaving 12 bases between them. Germline V gives CDR1 SGHTA, CDR2 FQGNSA. The CDR3 contains 15 residues. CDR3 sequence: CASSSQGVGNQPQHF. For the CDR3, the DNA is TGTGCCAGCAGCTCCCAGGGCGTCGGCAATCAGCCCCAGCATTTT.

This clone came up a few times. At one end the junction does not follow the germline gene, possibly because of a read error. The CDR3 DNA follows: TGTGCTAGCAGCGGACAGATCCAAGAGACCCAGTACTTC. Translating it yields CASSGQIQETQYF. This sequence joins TRBV7-7 and TRBJ2-5, with D possibly matching TRBD1 (6 bases). Looked up from germline, CDR1 is SSHAT and CDR2 is FNYEAQ (reference sequence). The CDR3 loop spans 13 amino acids.

J is TRBJ1-1 and V is TRBV19; D perhaps matches TRBD1 (6 bases). Germline assignment: CDR1 LNHDA and CDR2 SQIVND (reference sequence). CDR3 length: 13 residues. V lost 8 bases and J lost 4, with 14 bases in between. The CDR3 loop reads CASLYRETTEAFF. The CDR3 region has the DNA TGTGCCAGTCTTTACAGGGAGACCACTGAAGCTTTCTTT.

This rearrangement joins TRBV19 to TRBJ2-3, with 9 positions matching TRBD1. The germline CDR1 and CDR2 sequences are LNHDA and SQIVND (reference sequence). J gave up 5 bases and V 4 bases, and 7 bases lay outside the gene matches. The CDR3 contains 15 residues. CDR3 DNA: TGTGCCAGTAGTAAAAACAGGGGGCAAGGAGATACGCAGTATTTT. Translating gives CASSKNRGQGDTQYF. The whole variable domain, filled in from reference TRBV19 and TRBJ2-3, reads DGGITQSPKYLFRKEGQNVTLSCEQNLNHDAMYWYRQDPGQGLRLIYYSQIVNDFQKGDIAEGYSVSREKKESFPLTVTSAQKNPTAFYLCASSKNRGQGDTQYFGPGTRLTVL.

About this clone itself: Germline is not matched at one junction end, which may reflect a read error. This chain links TRBV7-2 with TRBJ2-5; D is undetermined. This CDR3 comprises 9 residues. Germline lookup yields CDR1 SGHTA and CDR2 FQGNSA. In DNA, the CDR3 is TGTGCCAGCAGCTTAAACTACAACTTC. Its translation: CASSLNYNF.

V and J are TRBV11-2 and TRBJ2-7; 7 bases line up with TRBD2. The CDR3 is made up of 16 amino acids. From germline, CDR1 is SGHAT and CDR2 FQNNGV. J gave up 0 bases and V 1 base, and 6 bases lay outside the gene matches. The CDR3 sequence is CASSLVGGRSSYEQYF. The DNA of the CDR3 is TGTGCCAGCAGCTTAGTGGGGGGGAGAAGCTCCTACGAGCAGTACTTC.

The chain has TRBV30 and TRBJ1-6; D is undetermined. The CDR3 is 13 amino acids. The ends were cut back, 3 bases at V and 3 bases at J, with 6 bases in the middle. Germline CDR1 is GTSNPN and CDR2 is SVGIG (reference sequence). CDR3: CAWSPRYNSPLHF. The CDR3 DNA is TGTGCCTGGAGCCCCCGCTATAATTCACCCCTCCACTTT. Together with reference TRBV30 and TRBJ1-6, the CDR3 gives the full variable domain: SQTIHQWPATLVQPVGSPLSLECTVEGTSNPNLYWYRQAAGRGLQLLFYSVGIGQISSEVPQNLSASRPQDRQFILSSKKLLLSDSGFYLCAWSPRYNSPLHFGNGTRLTVT.

The J gene is TRBJ1-3, the V gene TRBV6-5, with D possibly TRBD1 on 6 matching bases. There are 14 residues in the CDR3. The V end lost 6 bases, the J end lost 4 bases, and 13 bases lay between the germline ends. Germline CDR1 is MNHEY and CDR2 is SVGAGI. CDR3 bases: TGTGCCAGCAGAGACACAGGGTCCGGAAACACCATATATTTT. The encoded protein is CASRDTGSGNTIYF.

This chain connects TRBV11-2 to TRBJ1-5; 9 nucleotides match TRBD1. The CDR3 length is 15 residues. The V segment lost 4 bases and the J segment 3 bases; nucleotides outside the gene matches: 4. CDR1 SGHAT and CDR2 FQNNGV come from the germline V gene. CDR3 protein: CASSSTGGNNQPQHF. For the CDR3, the DNA is TGTGCCAGCAGCTCCACAGGGGGCAACAATCAGCCCCAGCATTTT.

The chain has TRBV6-5 and TRBJ1-4, with TRBD1 matching over 8 bases. Trimming took 8 bases from V and 8 from J; bases not matched to a gene: 7. The CDR3 is made up of 13 amino acids. The germline V gene has CDR1 MNHEY and CDR2 SVGAGI. CDR3 protein: CASGPTGVEKLFF. CDR3 DNA sequence: TGTGCCAGCGGGCCGACAGGGGTGGAAAAACTGTTTTTT.

The genes are TRBV7-3 and TRBJ2-7; 8 positions agree with TRBD2. Per the germline V gene, CDR1 is SGHTA and CDR2 is FQGTGA. CDR3 length: 14 residues. The trim removed 5 bases at V and 3 bases at J, leaving 6 bases unmatched. CDR3 region: CASSPSGGGYEQYF. In nucleotides, the CDR3 is TGTGCCAGCAGCCCCTCGGGGGGGGGCTACGAGCAGTACTTC. Full variable domain (outside the CDR3, taken from reference TRBV7-3 and TRBJ2-7): GAGVSQTPSNKVTEKGKYVELRCDPISGHTALYWYRQSLGQGPEFLIYFQGTGAADDSGLPNDRFFAVRPEGSVSTLKIQRTERGDSAVYLCASSPSGGGYEQYFGPGTRLTVT.

Concerning this clone itself: This specimen includes other DNA sequences encoding the same CDR3. This sequence joins TRBV7-6 and TRBJ1-2; 7 bases line up with TRBD1. Germline V gene lookup returns CDR1 SGHVS and CDR2 FNYEAQ. V lost 5 bases, J lost 2 bases, and 2 bases stayed unmatched. The CDR3 is 13 residues long. CDR3 protein: CASSPGQNYGYTF. CDR3 nucleotide sequence: TGTGCCAGCAGCCCGGGACAGAACTATGGCTACACCTTC. The variable domain in full, with the rest retrieved from reference TRBV7-6 and TRBJ1-2, is GAGVSQSPRYKVTKRGQDVALRCDPISGHVSLYWYRQALGQGPEFLTYFNYEAQQDKSGLPNDRFSAERPEGSISTLTIQRTEQRDSAMYRCASSPGQNYGYTFGSGTRLTVV.

V is TRBV5-4 and J is TRBJ2-7; D might be TRBD2 (5 bases). The V and J ends lost 5 bases and 6 bases respectively, with 15 bases between them. The germline V gene encodes CDR1 SGHNT and CDR2 YYREEE (reference sequence). This CDR3 region has 13 residues. CDR3 bases: TGTGCCAGCAGTCCGCCCGACTATCGCGAGCAGTACTTC. Amino acids: CASSPPDYREQYF. The full variable domain, completed using reference TRBV5-4 and TRBJ2-7, is ETGVTQSPTHLIKTRGQQVTLRCSSQSGHNTVSWYQQALGQGPQFIFQYYREEENGRGNFPPRFSGLQFPNYSSELNVNALELDDSALYLCASSPPDYREQYFGPGTRLTVT.